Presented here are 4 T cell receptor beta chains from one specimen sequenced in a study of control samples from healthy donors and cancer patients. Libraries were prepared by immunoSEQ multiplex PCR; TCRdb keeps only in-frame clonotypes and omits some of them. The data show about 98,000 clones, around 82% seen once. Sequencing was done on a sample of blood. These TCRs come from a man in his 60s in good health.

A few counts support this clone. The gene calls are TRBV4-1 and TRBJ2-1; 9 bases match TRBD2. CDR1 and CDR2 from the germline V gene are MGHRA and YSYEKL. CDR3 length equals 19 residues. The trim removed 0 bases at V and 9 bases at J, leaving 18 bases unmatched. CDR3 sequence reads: CASSQDEGWREGPRGEQFF. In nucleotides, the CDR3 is TGCGCCAGCAGCCAAGATGAGGGGTGGCGGGAGGGCCCGCGGGGTGAGCAGTTCTTC.

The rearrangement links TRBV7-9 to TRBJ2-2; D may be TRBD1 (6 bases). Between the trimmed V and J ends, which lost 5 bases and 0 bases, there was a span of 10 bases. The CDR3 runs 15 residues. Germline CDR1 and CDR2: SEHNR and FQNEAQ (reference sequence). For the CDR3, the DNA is TGTGCCAGCAGCGCCGGACAGACGAACACCGGGGAGCTGTTTTTT. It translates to CASSAGQTNTGELFF.

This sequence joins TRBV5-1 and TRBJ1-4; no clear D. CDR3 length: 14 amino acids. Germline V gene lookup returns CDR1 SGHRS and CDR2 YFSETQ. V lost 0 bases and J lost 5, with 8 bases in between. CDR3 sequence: CASSLDSLNEKLFF. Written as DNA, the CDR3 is TGCGCCAGCAGCTTGGATTCGCTAAATGAAAAACTGTTTTTT.

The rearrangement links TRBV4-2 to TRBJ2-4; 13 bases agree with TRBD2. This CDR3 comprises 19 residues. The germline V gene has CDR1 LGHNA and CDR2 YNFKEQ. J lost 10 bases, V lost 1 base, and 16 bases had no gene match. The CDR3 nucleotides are TGTGCCAGCAGCCAAGGAAGGGGGCAGGGACTAGCGGGACCTAGGATTCAGTACTTC. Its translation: CASSQGRGQGLAGPRIQYF.